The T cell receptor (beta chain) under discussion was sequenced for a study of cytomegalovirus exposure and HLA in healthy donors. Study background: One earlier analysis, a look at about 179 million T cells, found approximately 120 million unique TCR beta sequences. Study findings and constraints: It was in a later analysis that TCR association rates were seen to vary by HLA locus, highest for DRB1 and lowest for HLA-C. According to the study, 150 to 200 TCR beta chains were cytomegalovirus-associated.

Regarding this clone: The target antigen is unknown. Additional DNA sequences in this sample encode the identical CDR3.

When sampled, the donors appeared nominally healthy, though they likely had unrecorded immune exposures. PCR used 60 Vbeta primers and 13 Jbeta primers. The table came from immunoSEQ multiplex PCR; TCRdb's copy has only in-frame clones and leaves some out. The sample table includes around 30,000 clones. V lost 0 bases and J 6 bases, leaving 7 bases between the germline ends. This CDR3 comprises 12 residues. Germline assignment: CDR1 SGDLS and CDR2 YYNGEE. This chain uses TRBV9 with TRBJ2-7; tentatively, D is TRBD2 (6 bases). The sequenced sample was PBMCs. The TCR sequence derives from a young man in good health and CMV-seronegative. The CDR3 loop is CASSVVGGEQYF. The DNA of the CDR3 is TGTGCCAGCAGCGTAGTCGGGGGCGAGCAGTACTTC.